This T cell receptor beta chain was documented in a study of T cells in women clearing cervical HPV infection. Whole-study context: Controls were women whose single incident HPV16 infection cleared within 12 months without precancer or cancer. Case blood was drawn when the lesion was first found; control blood after infection became undetectable. Points from the study as a whole: CIN3+ cases had significantly higher TCR repertoire richness than controls, but evenness did not differ.

Cervical HPV DNA detected by MY09/MY11 PCR, typed by dot-blot. Assay used: immunoSEQ multiplex PCR; TCRdb lists only in-frame clones, some missing. This table lists about 36,000 clones. Points on this clone: Its antigen is unidentified. The read ends 3 residues early relative to the CDR3; the germline J gene fills the gap.

The germline V gene has CDR1 SGHTA and CDR2 FQGTGA. This CDR3 is built from 14 residues. V is TRBV7-3 and J is TRBJ2-4, with TRBD1 matching over 9 bases. The sequencing input was blood buffy coat. The clonotype was recovered from a woman aged 18 to 75 with a cervical HPV16 infection that either progressed to CIN3+ or cleared (not recorded which). The CDR3 DNA, read in part, is TGTGCCAGCAGCTCATCCGGGACAGGGTCGTTT. Translated, it gives CASSSSGTGSF. Given in full, the CDR3 is CASSSSGTGSFQYF.